What follows are 27 T cell receptor beta chains derived from one specimen sequenced in a study of blood T cell repertoires in COVID-19. Repertoires were generated with immunoSEQ multiplex PCR, while TCRdb's copy carries only in-frame clones and drops some. The repertoire consists of approximately 300,000 clones, with about 89% occurring once and the leading ten covering nearly 6.5%. Sequencing was performed on peripheral blood. The receptors were sampled from a young man who had recovered from COVID-19.

V usage is TRBV2 and J usage is TRBJ1-2; 11 positions agree with TRBD1. Germline CDR1 is SNHLY and CDR2 is FYNNEI. J lost 6 bases, V lost 2 bases, and 8 bases had no gene match. The CDR3 sequence is 16 residues long. CDR3: CASSELGTGGENGYTF. The CDR3 DNA reads as TGTGCCAGCAGTGAACTCGGGACAGGGGGAGAGAATGGCTACACCTTC.

The rearrangement uses TRBV5-6 and TRBJ1-5; the D gene is possibly TRBD1 (5 bases). CDR1 and CDR2 (germline): SGHDT, YYEEEE. The CDR3 loop spans 14 amino acids. Trimming took 0 bases from V and 4 from J, leaving 8 bases between them. The CDR3 region is CASSLAGGNQPQHF. The CDR3 DNA is TGTGCCAGCAGCTTGGCGGGGGGGAATCAGCCCCAGCATTTT.

The V gene is TRBV5-1, the J gene TRBJ1-6; perhaps TRBD1 as D (6 bases). This CDR3 has 15 amino acids. CDR1 is SGHRS and CDR2 is YFSETQ in the germline V gene. V lost 4 bases to trimming and J lost 9 bases, with 17 bases between them. The CDR3 bases are TGCGCCAGCAGCCTACAACCTGGGGGCGGTTCACCCCTCCACTTT. Protein: CASSLQPGGGSPLHF.

The V call is TRBV11-2, the J call TRBJ2-3; 9 bases fit TRBD2. Germline assignment: CDR1 SGHAT and CDR2 FQNNGV. The CDR3 has 13 residues. V dropped 3 bases and J dropped 6; count of bases not matched to a gene: 1. The CDR3 bases are TGTGCCAGCAGCTTGGCGGGAGGGGATACGCAGTATTTT. Its protein product is CASSLAGGDTQYF.

The genes are TRBV27 and TRBJ2-5; D is unresolved. Germline V gives CDR1 MNHEY, CDR2 SMNVEV (reference sequence). This CDR3 region has 17 residues. Trimming removed 0 bases from V and 1 base from J, with 15 bases in between. In DNA, the CDR3 is TGTGCCAGCAGTTTATCGTTTTTGTCACACCTCCAAGAGACCCAGTACTTC. Its protein product is CASSLSFLSHLQETQYF.

The rearrangement uses TRBV27 and TRBJ1-1; 7 positions agree with TRBD1. This CDR3 comprises 17 residues. Germline assignment: CDR1 MNHEY and CDR2 SMNVEV (reference sequence). The junction had 13 bases not matched to a gene; V was cut back by 6 bases and J by 0 bases. For the CDR3, the DNA is TGTGCCAGCAGGAAGACAGGGCTATACCTCATGAACACTGAAGCTTTCTTT. This codes for CASRKTGLYLMNTEAFF.

CDR3 loop: CASSRQGSSPLHF. As DNA, the CDR3 is TGTGCCAGCAGTAGACAGGGTTCTTCACCCCTCCACTTT. The rearrangement uses TRBV2 and TRBJ1-6; 7 nucleotides line up with TRBD1. From germline, CDR1 is SNHLY and CDR2 FYNNEI. V dropped 5 bases and J dropped 9; count of bases not matched to a gene: 4. The length of the CDR3 is 13 residues.

The gene calls are TRBV12-3 or TRBV12-4 and TRBJ1-3, with D possibly matching TRBD1 (5 bases). CDR3 length: 13 amino acids. V was shortened by 0 bases and J by 9 bases, with 9 bases between the two germline ends. The CDR3 region is CASSLASGITIYF. In DNA, the CDR3 is TGTGCCAGCAGTTTAGCATCAGGGATCACCATATATTTT.

The V call is TRBV18, the J call TRBJ1-2, with 7 positions matching TRBD1. The junction had 9 bases not matched to a gene; V was cut back by 4 bases and J by 4 bases. The CDR3 spans 15 residues. The germline V gene has CDR1 KGHSH and CDR2 LQKENI. The CDR3 spells CASSLSTSGGYGYTF. DNA of the CDR3: TGTGCCAGCTCACTCAGTACATCAGGGGGCTATGGCTACACCTTC. Supplemented by reference TRBV18 and TRBJ1-2, the full variable domain reads NAGVMQNPRHLVRRRGQEARLRCSPMKGHSHVYWYRQLPEEGLKFMVYLQKENIIDESGMPKERFSAEFPKEGPSILRIQQVVRGDSAAYFCASSLSTSGGYGYTFGSGTRLTVV.

The rearrangement links TRBV6-7 to TRBJ2-2; TRBD1 might be the D (6 bases). TRBV6-7 is placed among ORFs of uncertain function. V shed 5 bases and J shed 9 bases, with 13 bases lying between them. The CDR3 runs 13 residues. The CDR3 DNA reads as TGTGCCAGCAGTCCTCAGGGGTCTCGGGAGCTGTTTTTT. Translation: CASSPQGSRELFF.

This sequence joins TRBV3-1 (or the pseudogene TRBV3-2) and TRBJ1-4, with D hard to call. Germline V gene sequence: CDR1 LGHDT, CDR2 YNNKEL (reference sequence). Trimming cost V 4 bases and J 0 bases, with 6 bases left between them. This CDR3 has 14 amino acids. The CDR3 DNA is TGTGCCAGCAGCCCCCCGGCAACTAATGAAAAACTGTTTTTT. Translation gives CASSPPATNEKLFF.

The chain combines TRBV9 with TRBJ2-1, with 12 bases aligning to TRBD2. CDR3 length: 15 residues. Germline V gives CDR1 SGDLS, CDR2 YYNGEE. Trimming took 3 bases from V and 6 from J; bases not matched to a gene: 4. In DNA form, the CDR3 reads TGTGCCAGCAGCGGGTCACTAGCGGGGGGCAATGAGCAGTTCTTC. Its translation: CASSGSLAGGNEQFF.

The gene calls are TRBV6-5 and TRBJ2-1, with D tentatively TRBD2 (5 bases). V shed 6 bases and J shed 9 bases, with 9 bases lying between them. This CDR3 is 11 amino acids long. The germline CDR1 and CDR2 sequences are MNHEY and SVGAGI. As DNA, the CDR3 is TGTGCCAGCAGCAGCGGCTCTGAGCAGTTCTTC. Translating it yields CASSSGSEQFF.

The chain is built from TRBV6-2 or TRBV6-3 and TRBJ1-2; D is unresolved. Germline lookup yields CDR1 MNHEY and CDR2 SVGEGT. V gave up 2 bases and J gave up 4 bases, with 5 bases separating them. The CDR3 consists of 12 residues. In DNA, the CDR3 is TGTGCCAGCAGTTACGAGTCCTATGGCTACACCTTC. Encoded protein: CASSYESYGYTF.

The rearrangement uses TRBV6-2 or TRBV6-3 and TRBJ1-1; D remains ambiguous. The length of the CDR3 is 16 residues. The V gene lost 4 bases and the J gene lost 0 bases, with 15 bases spanning the gap. CDR1 is MNHEY and CDR2 is SVGEGT in the germline V gene. CDR3 in DNA: TGTGCCAGCAGTTCACCACCTCTGACAATGAACACTGAAGCTTTCTTT. The encoded protein is CASSSPPLTMNTEAFF.

The chain combines TRBV2 with TRBJ1-6; tentative D call: TRBD1 (6 bases). V was trimmed by 2 bases and J by 5 bases, leaving 10 bases between them. Looked up from germline, CDR1 is SNHLY and CDR2 is FYNNEI. The CDR3 contains 15 residues. The CDR3 DNA reads as TGTGCCAGCAGTGAAAGGGGGGGGAATAATTCACCCCTCCACTTT. Translating it yields CASSERGGNNSPLHF.

The chain has TRBV15 and TRBJ2-2; no clear D. The V and J ends lost 0 bases and 1 base respectively, with 3 bases between them. The CDR3 loop spans 14 amino acids. The germline V gene encodes CDR1 LNHNV and CDR2 YYDKDF (reference sequence). CDR3 bases: TGTGCCACCAGCAGAGATCAGAACACCGGGGAGCTGTTTTTT. It yields the protein CATSRDQNTGELFF.

The chain has TRBV11-2 and TRBJ2-5, with TRBD2 identical over 7 bases. The germline CDR1 and CDR2 sequences are SGHAT and FQNNGV. The CDR3 has 16 residues. J lost 2 bases, V lost 6 bases, and 12 bases had no gene match. The CDR3 sequence: CASRQITSAEQETQYF. In nucleotides, the CDR3 is TGTGCCAGCAGGCAAATCACTAGCGCCGAGCAAGAGACCCAGTACTTC. The full variable domain, completed using reference TRBV11-2 and TRBJ2-5, is EAGVAQSPRYKIIEKRQSVAFWCNPISGHATLYWYQQILGQGPKLLIQFQNNGVVDDSQLPKDRFSAERLKGVDSTLKIQPAKLEDSAVYLCASRQITSAEQETQYFGPGTRLLVL.

The rearrangement links TRBV5-1 to TRBJ2-3; 11 bases are a match to TRBD2. The V gene end was trimmed by 0 bases and the J gene end by 2 bases; junction bases not matched to a gene: 5. The germline V gene has CDR1 SGHRS and CDR2 YFSETQ. The CDR3 consists of 17 residues. The DNA of the CDR3 is TGCGCCAGCAGCTTGGCCTCTAGCGGGGGGAACACAGATACGCAGTATTTT. It encodes CASSLASSGGNTDTQYF.

This chain connects TRBV5-1 to TRBJ2-3, with D perhaps TRBD1 (6 bases). Germline-derived CDR1 and CDR2 are SGHRS and YFSETQ. CDR3 size: 14 residues. V lost 3 bases and J lost 2, with 10 bases in between. The CDR3 DNA follows: TGCGCCAGCAGCTCTGACAGGTACACAGATACGCAGTATTTT. Its protein product is CASSSDRYTDTQYF.

This rearrangement joins TRBV9 to TRBJ1-2; the D gene is possibly TRBD1 (5 bases). The CDR3 covers 12 residues. In germline, CDR1 is SGDLS, CDR2 YYNGEE. Trimming cost V 2 bases and J 6 bases, with 8 bases left between them. Written as DNA, the CDR3 is TGTGCCAGCAGCGTCGACAGTCATGGCTACACCTTC. As protein: CASSVDSHGYTF.

The chain couples TRBV27 to TRBJ1-5, with D possibly being TRBD1 (5 bases). The CDR3 is 13 amino acids. Germline V CDR1 and CDR2: MNHEY, SMNVEV (reference sequence). V was clipped by 8 bases and J by 8 bases, with 16 bases between them. The CDR3 nucleotides read TGTGCCAGCCGCCTGGGGGGGTTTGAGCCCCAGCATTTT. Its protein is CASRLGGFEPQHF.

The rearrangement joins TRBV2 to TRBJ1-4; TRBD1 might be the D (6 bases). The CDR3 has 14 residues. From germline, CDR1 is SNHLY and CDR2 FYNNEI. Between the trimmed V and J ends, which lost 5 bases and 6 bases, there was a span of 13 bases. CDR3: CASSQRGGYEKLFF. Here the CDR3 DNA reads TGTGCCAGCAGTCAAAGGGGGGGATATGAAAAACTGTTTTTT.

The chain employs TRBV7-9 and TRBJ2-1; D remains unclear. Deletions cut 4 bases from V and 2 bases from J, with 12 bases between. There are 15 residues in the CDR3. Germline CDR1 is SEHNR and CDR2 is FQNEAQ (reference sequence). This CDR3 reads CASSSPESPYNEQFF. For the CDR3, the DNA is TGTGCCAGCAGCTCACCGGAGAGCCCCTACAATGAGCAGTTCTTC.

V usage is TRBV6-5 and J usage is TRBJ2-7, with D possibly being TRBD2 (5 bases). V was cut by 4 bases and J by 5 bases, with 6 bases left in between. Germline CDR1 is MNHEY and CDR2 is SVGAGI. This CDR3 contains 11 residues. The CDR3 reads CASSWGDEQYF. The CDR3 DNA is TGTGCCAGCAGTTGGGGAGACGAGCAGTACTTC.

The gene calls are TRBV5-1 and TRBJ1-2, with D tentatively TRBD1 (5 bases). The CDR3 runs to 12 residues. The V and J ends lost 6 bases and 6 bases respectively, with 12 bases between them. CDR1 is SGHRS, CDR2 YFSETQ, per germline. The CDR3 is CASKATGDGYTF. CDR3 sequence (DNA): TGCGCCAGCAAGGCAACGGGGGATGGCTACACCTTC.

In its sample, this clone was seen a few times. V gene TRBV2 combines with J gene TRBJ2-1; 7 nucleotides align to TRBD1. This CDR3 has 13 residues. Trimming took 4 bases from V and 4 from J; bases not matched to a gene: 1. Germline CDR1 and CDR2: SNHLY and FYNNEI. The CDR3 protein is CASSVQGYNEQFF. CDR3 DNA sequence: TGTGCCAGCAGTGTACAGGGGTACAATGAGCAGTTCTTC.